This TCR beta chain was found in a study of vaccination and CD4 T cells after COVID-19. In the study overall: Every participant had a vaccine, which was either BNT162b2 or mRNA-1273, given in two doses. Sampling that followed vaccination took place a median approximately 79 days after dose two, within a range of 14 to 241.

The ends lost 2 bases at V and 6 bases at J; junction bases unmatched: 9. The CDR3 consists of 15 residues. Germline V gene lookup returns CDR1 DFQATT and CDR2 SNEGSKA (reference sequence). As to treatment: roughly ten-day PBMC culture with coronavirus spike peptide pools or control peptides (ViraFEST assay). The study sequenced cultured CD4+ T cell DNA using the Oncomine TCR Beta short-read assay. Via MiXCR, TCRdb re-called the PCR reads, giving one row per CDR3 protein. This table holds some 18,000 distinct CDR3 sequences, 40% to 50% found once. This clonotype has a handful of counts. Its target is not known.

The source of this sequence is a human donor who had recovered from COVID-19. The V call is TRBV20-1, the J call TRBJ1-2; 10 positions agree with TRBD1. Source: CD4+ T cells from blood, cultured in vitro, taken after SARS-CoV-2 vaccination. The CDR3 nucleotides read TGCAGTGCTAGAACCCGGACAGGGGGTGGGAATGGCTACACCTTC. It yields the protein CSARTRTGGGNGYTF.